Detailed here is one T cell receptor beta chain. No antigen is known for it. This record belongs to a study of T-cell memory formation after mild COVID-19. Germline V gives CDR1 SGDLS, CDR2 YYNGEE. After removal of 0 bases from V and 6 bases from J, the junction contained 10 bases not matched to a gene. This CDR3 spans 16 amino acids. Using constant-segment primers, 5'RACE produced TCR alpha and TCR beta cDNA libraries carrying sample barcodes and UMIs. One entry per CDR3 protein results from TCRdb running MiXCR on the 5' RACE reads. The table includes about 400,000 distinct CDR3 sequences, around a quarter detected once. Study-level points and caveats: CM and EM subsets held most contracting CD4+ clones; EMRA held CD8+ ones.

The rearrangement joins TRBV9 to TRBJ2-3; TRBD2 aligns across 7 bases. The material sequenced was PBMCs or a T cell subset sorted from them (not recorded which). This receptor was taken from an adult woman who had mild COVID-19 (a few samples of this study predate the infection). Cell type and time point are not known. CDR3 coding DNA: TGTGCCAGCAGCGTAGATAGCGGGCGGGGCTCGGATACGCAGTATTTT. Its translation: CASSVDSGRGSDTQYF.